Presented here are 20 T cell receptor beta chains from one specimen sequenced in a study of blood T cell repertoires in COVID-19. Method: immunoSEQ multiplex PCR; TCRdb's copy keeps in-frame clones and lacks some. The top ten clones hold roughly 10% of a sample with around 88,000 clones, approximately 84% of them seen once. Sample: peripheral blood. The receptor source for this set is a woman aged 80 or over with acute or convalescent COVID-19.

The chain is built from TRBV7-3 and TRBJ2-5; D is perhaps TRBD1 (6 bases). The CDR3 totals 14 residues. Germline CDR1 reads SGHTA; CDR2 reads FQGTGA. V lost 4 bases and J lost 1, with 10 bases in between. The CDR3 region has the DNA TGTGCCAGCAGCTCGGGACATTCCCAAGAGACCCAGTACTTC. Residues: CASSSGHSQETQYF.

The rearrangement links TRBV6-1 to TRBJ1-6; D gene ambiguous. This CDR3 has 15 residues. V lost 0 bases to trimming and J lost 9 bases, with 12 bases between them. Germline values: CDR1 MNHNS, CDR2 SASEGT. The CDR3 DNA sequence: TGTGCCAGCAGTGAAGCGAGGCTCGAGGGTTCACCCCTCCACTTT. Protein: CASSEARLEGSPLHF.

The chain employs TRBV13 and TRBJ1-6, with D maybe TRBD1 (5 bases). Germline V gene data show CDR1 as PRHDT and CDR2 as FYEKMQ (reference sequence). V lost 5 bases and J 8 bases, leaving 19 bases between the germline ends. This CDR3 region has 16 residues. For the CDR3, the DNA is TGTGCCAGCAGCAAACCCGGGCCAGGAGGGGATTCACCCCTCCACTTT. This sequence encodes CASSKPGPGGDSPLHF.

This rearrangement joins TRBV30 to TRBJ2-5; the match to TRBD2 covers 8 bases. Per germline, CDR1 GTSNPN and CDR2 SVGIG (reference sequence). The CDR3 totals 12 residues. The junction had 2 bases not matched to a gene; V was cut back by 1 base and J by 7 bases. The CDR3 DNA follows: TGTGCCTGGAGTGACGGGGGGGTGACCCAGTACTTC. Translating it yields CAWSDGGVTQYF.

The chain recombines TRBV2 with TRBJ1-2; 8 bases line up with TRBD1. Germline V gene data show CDR1 as SNHLY and CDR2 as FYNNEI. This CDR3 has 14 amino acids. The V and J ends lost 7 bases and 4 bases, in that order; junction bases with no gene match: 8. The CDR3 reads CASTGTGAFYGYTF. CDR3 nucleotides: TGTGCCAGCACCGGGACAGGAGCCTTCTATGGCTACACCTTC.

The rearrangement joins TRBV18 to TRBJ2-5; 8 nucleotides line up with TRBD2. J was trimmed by 5 bases and V by 1 base; bases with no gene match: 6. Germline-derived CDR1 and CDR2 are KGHSH and LQKENI. The CDR3 is 15 residues long. CDR3 sequence: CASSPQAGGRETQYF. Written as DNA, the CDR3 is TGTGCCAGCTCACCACAGGCGGGGGGACGGGAGACCCAGTACTTC.

The rearrangement joins TRBV7-8 to TRBJ1-1; TRBD1 aligns across 9 bases. The CDR3 is made up of 15 amino acids. V lost 3 bases and J lost 5; bases outside the gene matches: 7. Germline values: CDR1 SGHVS, CDR2 FQNEAQ. The CDR3 DNA follows: TGTGCCAGCAGCTTGCAAGGGACAGGGCAGACTGAAGCTTTCTTT. This encodes CASSLQGTGQTEAFF.

This clone was seen a single time. The chain couples TRBV19 to TRBJ1-2; the match to TRBD1 covers 9 bases. The CDR3 is 14 amino acids. CDR1 LNHDA and CDR2 SQIVND come from the germline V gene (reference sequence). V trimming: 4 bases; J trimming: 5 bases; junction bases outside the gene matches: 5. Here the CDR3 reads CASSTGQGRYGYTF. In DNA, the CDR3 is TGTGCCAGTAGTACAGGACAGGGGCGGTATGGCTACACCTTC.

The chain joins TRBV4-2 to TRBJ1-1; 8 positions match TRBD1. The trim removed 4 bases at V and 5 bases at J, leaving 0 bases unmatched. This CDR3 has 12 amino acids. CDR1 LGHNA and CDR2 YNFKEQ come from the germline V gene. The CDR3 loop reads CASSRQGTEAFF. The CDR3, as DNA: TGTGCCAGCAGCCGACAGGGGACTGAAGCTTTCTTT.

The chain carries TRBV7-8 and TRBJ2-2; no definite D call. CDR3 length: 16 amino acids. Trimming cost V 5 bases and J 1 base, with 14 bases left between them. Germline loops: CDR1 SGHVS, CDR2 FQNEAQ. The DNA for the CDR3 is TGTGCCAGCAGCCTGCTTAGCCTCGGGAACACCGGGGAGCTGTTTTTT. Translating gives CASSLLSLGNTGELFF. The whole variable domain, filled in from reference TRBV7-8 and TRBJ2-2, reads GAGVSQSPRYKVAKRGQDVALRCDPISGHVSLFWYQQALGQGPEFLTYFQNEAQLDKSGLPSDRFFAERPEGSVSTLKIQRTQQEDSAVYLCASSLLSLGNTGELFFGEGSRLTVL.

The V call is TRBV28, the J call TRBJ1-5; no clear D. Trimming left V 7 bases short and J 4 bases short, with 14 bases between. The CDR3 extends over 14 amino acids. Germline assignment: CDR1 MDHEN and CDR2 SYDVKM. CDR3 sequence: CASTNWRENQPQHF. The CDR3 nucleotides are TGTGCCAGCACTAACTGGAGGGAAAATCAGCCCCAGCATTTT.

The chain recombines TRBV9 with TRBJ1-6; no firm D call. Trimming shortened V by 0 bases and J by 8 bases, and 6 bases separated the two germline ends. The CDR3 spans 13 residues. The V gene's germline CDR1 is SGDLS and CDR2 YYNGEE. DNA for the CDR3: TGTGCCAGCAGCGTAGTCCCTGATTCACCCCTCCACTTT. The encoded protein is CASSVVPDSPLHF. The full variable domain, with the rest looked up from reference TRBV9 and TRBJ1-6, is DSGVTQTPKHLITATGQRVTLRCSPRSGDLSVYWYQQSLDQGLQFLIQYYNGEERAKGNILERFSAQQFPDLHSELNLSSLELGDSALYFCASSVVPDSPLHFGNGTRLTVT.

The chain has TRBV27 and TRBJ1-5; D possibly corresponds to TRBD1 (6 bases). Germline-derived CDR1 and CDR2 are MNHEY and SMNVEV (reference sequence). The CDR3 has 17 residues. Deletions cut 2 bases from V and 2 bases from J, with 16 bases between. CDR3 coding DNA: TGTGCCAGCAGTTTACAATTCAAGGGGGATGGCAATCAGCCCCAGCATTTT. Translated, it gives CASSLQFKGDGNQPQHF.

The chain employs TRBV28 and TRBJ1-1; weak D call: TRBD1 (6 bases). The length of the CDR3 is 15 residues. Trimming cost V 7 bases and J 1 base, with 16 bases left between them. Germline CDR1 MDHEN, CDR2 SYDVKM. CDR3 sequence reads: CASNTPQGSNTEAFF. CDR3 DNA sequence: TGTGCCAGCAACACACCACAGGGTTCGAACACTGAAGCTTTCTTT.

V usage is TRBV18 and J usage is TRBJ1-6, with D unresolved. In germline, CDR1 is KGHSH, CDR2 LQKENI. This CDR3 region has 13 residues. With 3 bases removed from V and 6 bases from J, the gap between germline ends came to 6 bases. CDR3 residues: CASSPMANSPLHF. CDR3 nucleotides: TGTGCCAGCTCACCGATGGCTAATTCACCCCTCCACTTT.

The V and J genes are TRBV5-8 and TRBJ1-5; a possible D gene is TRBD1 (5 bases). Germline CDR1 and CDR2: SGHTS and YDEGEE. CDR3 size: 16 residues. The V end lost 2 bases, the J end lost 3 bases, and 15 bases lay between the germline ends. CDR3 in DNA: TGTGCCAGCAGCTTAGGGGTTCTTGGGCTCAATCAGCCCCAGCATTTT. Amino acids: CASSLGVLGLNQPQHF.

This chain joins TRBV5-1 and TRBJ1-6; 7 bases align to TRBD1. The CDR3 runs to 14 residues. After removal of 4 bases from V and 4 bases from J, the junction contained 2 bases not matched to a gene. CDR1 and CDR2 (germline): SGHRS, YFSETQ. The CDR3 here is CASSPGQYNSPLHF. For the CDR3, the DNA is TGCGCCAGCAGCCCGGGACAGTATAATTCACCCCTCCACTTT. Full variable domain (outside the CDR3, taken from reference TRBV5-1 and TRBJ1-6): KAGVTQTPRYLIKTRGQQVTLSCSPISGHRSVSWYQQTPGQGLQFLFEYFSETQRNKGNFPGRFSGRQFSNSRSEMNVSTLELGDSALYLCASSPGQYNSPLHFGNGTRLTVT.

The chain combines TRBV6-6 with TRBJ1-5, with 8 bases aligning to TRBD1. CDR1 MNHNY and CDR2 SVGAGI come from the germline V gene (reference sequence). The ends lost 6 bases at V and 4 bases at J; junction bases unmatched: 11. The CDR3 covers 16 residues. CDR3 DNA: TGTGCCAGCAGCACAGGCCCTACAGGGGGGAATCAGCCCCAGCATTTT. Its translation: CASSTGPTGGNQPQHF.

This chain connects TRBV9 to TRBJ2-3; 8 bases align to TRBD2. V shed 0 bases and J 1 base; nucleotides not matched to a gene: 4. Looked up from germline, CDR1 is SGDLS and CDR2 is YYNGEE. This CDR3 is 16 amino acids long. The CDR3 DNA reads as TGTGCCAGCAGCGTAGCGGGAGCGGGGGGCACAGATACGCAGTATTTT. Protein product: CASSVAGAGGTDTQYF.

The gene calls are TRBV28 and TRBJ1-1; 9 bases match TRBD1. The CDR3 is 18 residues long. The germline V gene has CDR1 MDHEN and CDR2 SYDVKM. V lost 6 bases, J lost 1 base, and 15 bases stayed unmatched. The CDR3, as DNA: TGTGCCAGCAGGCCGGTTGGGGCGGGACAGGGAGAGAACACTGAAGCTTTCTTT. Translation: CASRPVGAGQGENTEAFF.